The T cell receptor (beta chain) described here comes from a study of CD8+CD57+ T cells in acquired aplastic anemia (dated by TCRdb to between 2017 and 2018). Describing the broader study: Extracted DNA from sorted CD4+ and CD8+ cells averaged about 3 ug, ranging from about 0.19 to 30 ug. CD8+CD57+ expansion was defined as a frequency above the mean frequency observed in healthy subjects.

What the work shows at the level of the full study, not this receptor alone: Approximately 27 CD8+ CDR3 sequences were found in both patients and controls but appeared to be highly expressed in patients and within the immunodominant clones of the patients. No significant difference in CD8+ Simpson's diversity was found between patients and healthy controls (P=0.060).

The CDR3 holds 14 amino acids from the cysteine to the phenylalanine. The DNA shown is the 42-base CDR3, in frame from base 1. From V the trimming removes 7 bases and from J it removes 6 bases, while the gene matches leave 8 bases of the junction unaccounted for. CDR1 MNHEY and CDR2 SVGEGT are derived from the germline V gene. On this clonotype itself: The clone's antigen remains unknown. Base quality data are lacking; no much larger clone is found one base away.

Patients chosen for sequencing had shown expansion of CD8+CD57+ cells by flow cytometry. All patients had severe acquired aplastic anemia diagnosed by International Study of Aplastic Anemia and Agranulocytosis and Camitta criteria. No therapy had been received by the patients at the time of blood sampling. In this study, sorted CD4+ and CD8+ T cells from the blood of healthy subjects and of severe aplastic anemia patients had their TCR repertoires deep-sequenced. In the USA, patient enrollment took place under clinicaltrials.gov protocols 00001620, 01623167, 00001397, 00071045, 00081523 and 00961064. Ficoll-Paque density gradient centrifugation was used to isolate peripheral blood mononuclear cells. Before DNA extraction, CD4+ and CD8+ T cells were sorted with FACS or magnetic beads. Profiling of TCR beta VDJ combinations and CDR3 sequences used genomic DNA as the template. An Illumina HiSeq 2000 was used for TCR repertoire sequencing. Per the original workflow: Repertoire assessment relied on Simpson's diversity index, CDR3 size and DJ length profiles, and TRBV/TRBJ rearrangement plots. The most abundant DNA sequence in the deep sequencing data was defined as the immunodominant clone. CDR3 amino acid sequences were screened for sharing across subjects and were compared with published repertoires and the VDJdb database. The raw public reads went through TCRdb reprocessing: fastp at Q25, MiXCR clone calling, in-frame beta chains kept. Rows merge per CDR3 protein into single entries with the most common DNA and genes. These V and J calls originate from TCRdb's pipeline instead of the authors' own analysis. The sample has about 160,000 distinct CDR3 sequences on record, roughly 50% of them singletons. 30% to 40% of the sample rests with the top ten.

The sequenced sample was sorted CD4+, CD8+, or CD8+CD57+ T cells (not recorded which) from PBMCs. This receptor chain uses TRBV6-2 or TRBV6-3 and TRBJ1-5, and 8 bases in between align with TRBD1. The sequence came from a human donor with aplastic anemia. This receptor has the CDR3 CASKGAGGSQPQHF. The DNA sequence reads TGTGCCAGCAAAGGTGCAGGGGGCAGTCAGCCCCAGCATTTT.